This entry describes one TCR beta chain. What it binds is unknown. The sample is drawn from a study of OX40 agonist ivuxolimab in advanced cancers. About the research overall: A diagnosis of hepatocellular carcinoma, melanoma, renal cell or head and neck cancer was present in dose-escalation patients.

CDR3 length equals 14 residues. Trimming pared 2 bases from V and 6 bases from J, leaving 16 bases between. The V gene's germline CDR1 is GTSNPN and CDR2 SVGIG (reference sequence). The study, taken as a whole, reports: Expanded peripheral T cell antigen specificity was not determined.

Method: immunoSEQ multiplex PCR; TCRdb's copy keeps in-frame clones and lacks some. The sample shows tens of thousands of clones, 70% to 90% of them seen only once. The sample was CD4+ or CD8+ T cells sorted from blood, taken in a trial of the OX40 agonist ivuxolimab. This clonotype originated in an adult with an advanced solid tumor such as melanoma, head and neck, liver or kidney cancer. The chain is built from TRBV30 and TRBJ1-1, with unresolved D. CDR3 sequence reads: CAWSIAPRGAEAFF. The CDR3 DNA is TGTGCCTGGAGTATCGCCCCAAGAGGAGCTGAAGCTTTCTTT.